This passage covers 6 T cell receptor beta chains from one sample sequenced in a study of cytomegalovirus exposure and HLA in healthy donors. The study ran its PCR with 60 Vbeta and 13 Jbeta primers. Profiled with immunoSEQ multiplex PCR; TCRdb holds only in-frame clones, not every one. The table includes fewer than 200,000 clones, approximately 80% detected once. The material sequenced was PBMCs. The origin of the receptors is a man aged 40-50 years in good health and CMV-seropositive.

This chain links TRBV29-1 with TRBJ1-1; a possible D gene is TRBD1 (5 bases). This CDR3 spans 12 amino acids. Germline CDR1 and CDR2: SQVTM and ANQGSEA. V was shortened by 4 bases and J by 4 bases, with 10 bases between the two germline ends. Here the CDR3 DNA reads TGCAGCGTTGGACAGTCGAGCACTGAAGCTTTCTTT. Amino acid sequence: CSVGQSSTEAFF. Full variable domain (outside the CDR3, taken from reference TRBV29-1 and TRBJ1-1): SAVISQKPSRDICQRGTSLTIQCQVDSQVTMMFWYRQQPGQSLTLIATANQGSEATYESGFVIDKFPISRPNLTFSTLTVSNMSPEDSSIYLCSVGQSSTEAFFGQGTRLTVV.

The chain carries TRBV7-9 and TRBJ1-1, with D possibly TRBD1 on 5 matching bases. CDR3 length: 14 residues. Germline V gene data show CDR1 as SEHNR and CDR2 as FQNEAQ (reference sequence). Here the CDR3 reads CAAWQGSRNTEAFF. The CDR3 bases are TGTGCTGCCTGGCAGGGTAGTCGGAACACTGAAGCTTTCTTT.

The CDR3, as DNA: TGTGCCATCACGTCAGGACATTCCTTCTCTGGAAACACCATATATTTT. Encoded protein: CAITSGHSFSGNTIYF. The rearrangement joins TRBV10-3 to TRBJ1-3, with a tentative D call TRBD1 (5 bases). The germline V gene has CDR1 ENHRY and CDR2 SYGVKD. The V end lost 7 bases, the J end lost 0 bases, and 16 bases lay between the germline ends. The CDR3 runs to 16 residues.

This clone came up once. The chain recombines TRBV29-1 with TRBJ2-3; D gene uncertain. Trimming cost V 5 bases and J 0 bases, with 9 bases left between them. The V gene's germline CDR1 is SQVTM and CDR2 ANQGSEA. This CDR3 spans 13 amino acids. CDR3 protein: CSVQETSTDTQYF. CDR3 coding DNA: TGCAGCGTTCAGGAAACTAGCACAGATACGCAGTATTTT.

V gene TRBV5-1 combines with J gene TRBJ2-2; weak D call: TRBD2 (5 bases). The V gene's germline CDR1 is SGHRS and CDR2 YFSETQ. Trimming stripped 4 bases from V and 3 bases from J, with 16 bases between. This CDR3 region has 16 residues. CDR3 amino acids: CASSGGLSTDTGELFF. The CDR3 region has the DNA TGCGCCAGCAGCGGCGGACTTTCCACGGACACCGGGGAGCTGTTTTTT.

The rearrangement links TRBV7-9 to TRBJ2-5; 11 bases are shared with TRBD1. The CDR3 totals 18 residues. The trim removed 3 bases at V and 4 bases at J, leaving 13 bases unmatched. Germline CDR1 reads SEHNR; CDR2 reads FQNEAQ (reference sequence). This CDR3 reads CASSLRTGGLRVLETQYF. Written as DNA, the CDR3 is TGTGCCAGCAGCTTGCGGACAGGGGGCTTGAGGGTGTTAGAGACCCAGTACTTC.